This is a list of T cell receptor beta chains from one sample in a study of blood T cells in healthy people across ages. Each CDR3 protein is one row after TCRdb ran MiXCR on the 5' RACE reads. Of under 2 million distinct CDR3 sequences listed, roughly a third were seen once; the top ten hold about 11%. The sequencing sample was made of blood. These receptors all come from a woman in her 30s in good health. The CDR3 runs from the conserved cysteine through the conserved F or W. D genes are given only for firm matches. Clone size appears in some rows only: once, few, many, or a class for an expanded clone.

cdr3_nt cdr3_aa v_call cdr3_length j_call d_call clone_size
TGTGCCAGCAGCCGGACAGGGTCAGGGGCTGAAGCTTTCTTT CASSRTGSGAEAFF TRBV3-1 14 TRBJ1-1 TRBD1 few
TGCAGTGCTCCCGGGACTAGCGGGGGCTACCGGAACAATGAGCAGTTCTTC CSAPGTSGGYRNNEQFF TRBV20-1 17 TRBJ2-1 TRBD2 .
TGTGCCAGCAGCTCGACACTAGCGGGAGTCGCCAATGAGCAGGTCTTC CASSSTLAGVANEQVF TRBV7-8 16 TRBJ2-1 TRBD2 .
TGTGCCAGCGGACTGGAGGTGCAGTATTTT CASGLEVQYF TRBV6-5 10 TRBJ2-3 . .
TGTGCCAGCTCCAACGGGAGGGATGCAGGTACGCAGTATTTT CASSNGRDAGTQYF TRBV6-5 14 TRBJ2-3 TRBD2 .
TGCGCCAGCAGCTTAGCGGATAAGGCAGATACGCAGTATTTT CASSLADKADTQYF TRBV5-1 14 TRBJ2-3 . few
TGCGCCAGCAGCCAAGACAGGGAGGGGAATGAAGCTTTCTTT CASSQDREGNEAFF TRBV4-1 14 TRBJ1-1 . few
TGTGCCAGCAGTTTTAGGGCAGGAAATTCCACTCCCTACGAGCAGTACTTC CASSFRAGNSTPYEQYF TRBV27 17 TRBJ2-7 . .
TGTGCCAGCAGCCTTCTGAGAGTAGCGGGGGAAGCGCGCAATGAGCAGTTCTTC CASSLLRVAGEARNEQFF TRBV5-6 18 TRBJ2-1 TRBD2 many
TGTGCCAGCAGCCCAGGGACAGGGGACAATTCACCCCTCCACTTT CASSPGTGDNSPLHF TRBV18 15 TRBJ1-6 TRBD1 .
TGTGCCAGCACCGAATGGGAGGCGAATACGCAGTATTTT CASTEWEANTQYF TRBV25-1 13 TRBJ2-3 . few
TGTGCCAGCAGCCAACTTATTAGCAGGGAGCTGTTTTTT CASSQLISRELFF TRBV4-2 13 TRBJ2-2 . .
TGTGCCAGCAGCAGGACTAGCGGGGGGCCCTACAATGAGCAGTTCTTC CASSRTSGGPYNEQFF TRBV12-3/TRBV12-4 16 TRBJ2-1 TRBD2 .
TGTGCCAGCTCACCAGCCGGGCTTAGCTCCTACGAGCAGTACTTC CASSPAGLSSYEQYF TRBV18 15 TRBJ2-7 . few